This T cell receptor beta chain was profiled in a study of regulatory T cells in long-lasting Graves disease. CDR3 length: 15 amino acids. Germline values: CDR1 LNHDA, CDR2 SQIVND (reference sequence). The time point was: persistent/refractory GD, antithyroid drugs over 5 years with positive TRAb. Following extraction of RNA from PBMCs, that RNA was used to make the TCR library. To make TCR beta libraries, researchers used iRepertoire HTBI primers and Arm-PCR of CDR3 regions. TCRdb re-analysed the multiplex PCR reads in MiXCR, keeping a single row per CDR3 protein. The repertoire holds around 340,000 distinct CDR3 sequences, with 15% to 20% as singletons. As regards this clonotype: At one boundary the junction diverges from the germline segment, which might be a read error.

This chain joins TRBV19 and TRBJ1-1, with unresolved D. The source is a female donor with Graves disease. The sequencing used peripheral blood mononuclear cells (PBMCs), collected when the disease was refractory, from a patient treated with antithyroid drugs. This CDR3 reads CASSIRRLRNTEASF. The CDR3 region has the DNA TGTGCCAGTAGTATAAGAAGGTTACGAAACACTGAAGCTTCCTTT.